This is a list of T cell receptor beta chains from one sample in a study of Ad26.COV2.S vaccination and SARS-CoV-2 variants. Generated by immunoSEQ multiplex PCR, the TCRdb table keeps only in-frame clones and is missing some. Of more than 250,000 clones listed, 87% were seen once; the top ten hold 2.5% to 3.5%. The specimen was peripheral blood, collected in a trial of Ad26.COV2.S vaccine versus placebo. These receptors came from a person between 18 and 65 years old who received the Ad26.COV2.S COVID-19 vaccine or a placebo. The CDR3 runs from the conserved cysteine through the conserved F or W. D genes are given only for firm matches. A clone size is listed for some rows: how often the clone was seen (once, few, many), or a class if it is expanded.

d_gene | j_gene | abundance | v_gene | CDR3nt | CDR3aa
NA | TRBJ1-5 | NA | TRBV19 | TGTGCCAGTAGTATCTCAGATCAGCCCCAGCATTTT | CASSISDQPQHF
TRBD2 | TRBJ2-7 | NA | TRBV7-2 | TGTGCCAGCACCTTGGGGCTAGCGGGTTCCTACGAGCAGTACTTC | CASTLGLAGSYEQYF
TRBD1 | TRBJ1-3 | NA | TRBV3-1/TRBV3-2 | TGTGCCAGCAGTCTGACAGGGGGCACCTCTGGAAACACCATATATTTT | CASSLTGGTSGNTIYF
NA | TRBJ2-5 | NA | TRBV15 | TGTGCCACCAGCAGAGTCCCTGCGGAGACCCAGTACTTC | CATSRVPAETQYF
NA | TRBJ1-1 | few | TRBV9 | TGTGCCAGCAGCGGTAAGACAGACTTGAACACTGAAGCTTTCTTT | CASSGKTDLNTEAFF
NA | TRBJ1-5 | NA | TRBV12-3/TRBV12-4 | TGTGCCAGCAGTCAAAATCAGCCCCAGCATTTT | CASSQNQPQHF
NA | TRBJ2-7 | few | TRBV2 | TGTGCCAGCAGGATAGAGGGATTGAGCTACGAGCAGTACTTC | CASRIEGLSYEQYF
NA | TRBJ2-5 | NA | TRBV4-2 | TGTGCCAGCAGCCAAGATAGGCGGGTACAAGAGACCCAGTACTTC | CASSQDRRVQETQYF
TRBD1 | TRBJ1-5 | NA | TRBV5-1 | TGCGCCAGCAGCTTTGGGACAGGGAATCAGCCCCAGCATTTT | CASSFGTGNQPQHF
NA | TRBJ1-1 | NA | TRBV7-9 | TGTGCCAGCAGCCGTAACCTCGGGAAACCGAACACTGAAGCTTTCTTT | CASSRNLGKPNTEAFF
NA | TRBJ2-4 | NA | TRBV21-1 | TGTGCCAGCAGAGGGTGTCGGGCCAAAAACATTCAGTACTTC | CASRGCRAKNIQYF
NA | TRBJ1-1 | NA | TRBV6-5 | TGTGCCAGCAGTTACAATGCAGGGTACACTGAAGCTTTCTTT | CASSYNAGYTEAFF
NA | TRBJ2-7 | few | TRBV25-1 | TGTGCCAGCAGTGACCCTTCTGGGGGAACCTACGAGCAGTACTTC | CASSDPSGGTYEQYF
NA | TRBJ1-3 | NA | TRBV19 | TGTGCCAGTAGTATAGATTACAGTGTCTCTGGAAACACCATATATTTT | CASSIDYSVSGNTIYF
NA | TRBJ1-2 | NA | TRBV5-5 | TGTGCCAGCAGCTTCCCTGTCTATGGCTACACCTTC | CASSFPVYGYTF
TRBD2 | TRBJ2-7 | NA | TRBV2 | TGTGCCAGCAGTGAAAGGCGGGGGACCAAAAGAGGCTACGAGCAGTACTTC | CASSERRGTKRGYEQYF
NA | TRBJ1-2 | many | TRBV7-9 | TGTGCCAGCAGCCGAGGAATCGACACCTATGGCTACACCTTC | CASSRGIDTYGYTF
TRBD1 | TRBJ1-1 | NA | TRBV19 | TGTGCCAGTAGGAGACAGGGGGCGCGGAACACTGAAGCTTTCTTT | CASRRQGARNTEAFF
NA | TRBJ2-6 | NA | TRBV6-5 | TGTGCCAGCAGTAGGGGCGTCTCTGGGGCCAACGTCCTGACTTTC | CASSRGVSGANVLTF
NA | TRBJ1-1 | few | TRBV7-2 | TGTGCCAGCAGCTTAGATCAGGGGCGCCCTGAAGCTTTCTTT | CASSLDQGRPEAFF
TRBD2 | TRBJ2-1 | NA | TRBV7-9 | TGTGCCAGCAGCTTATCAGCGGGGTCCTACAATGAGCAGTTCTTC | CASSLSAGSYNEQFF
NA | TRBJ1-2 | NA | TRBV15 | TGTGCCACCAGCAGAGGAAACTATGGCTACACCTTC | CATSRGNYGYTF
NA | TRBJ1-5 | NA | TRBV9 | TGTGCCAGCAGCCCCGGAGGGGGAAGCCAGCCCCAGCATTTT | CASSPGGGSQPQHF
NA | TRBJ1-1 | NA | TRBV30 | TGTGCCTGGAGTCAGGGCCCTGCCACTGAAGCTTTCTTT | CAWSQGPATEAFF
NA | TRBJ2-1 | NA | TRBV18 | TGTGCCAGCGCCGGGGGCCAACACAATGAGCAGTTCTTC | CASAGGQHNEQFF
NA | TRBJ1-2 | NA | TRBV28 | TGTGCCAGCAGTTTACGGGCGGCAAACTATGGCTACACCTTC | CASSLRAANYGYTF
NA | TRBJ2-3 | NA | TRBV19 | TGTGCCAGTAGTTACAGGAGTGGGGAGGTGGATACGCAGTATTTT | CASSYRSGEVDTQYF
NA | TRBJ1-2 | NA | TRBV14 | TGTGCCAGCAGCCAAGACTCAGGGACCTATGGCTACACCTTC | CASSQDSGTYGYTF
NA | TRBJ1-1 | once | TRBV5-6 | TGTGCCAGCAGCCTCGGGGGAAACACTGAAGCTTTCTTT | CASSLGGNTEAFF
NA | TRBJ2-1 | once | TRBV30 | TGTGCCTGGAGTGTGAGGGGGGCCGCCTACAATGAGCAGTTCTTC | CAWSVRGAAYNEQFF
TRBD2 | TRBJ2-7 | NA | TRBV18 | TGTGCCAGCTCACTGCAGATGGTAGCGGGCCCCTACGAGCAGTACTTC | CASSLQMVAGPYEQYF
NA | TRBJ2-7 | NA | TRBV5-6 | TGTGCCAGCAGCTTCCCAGGTGTGCCTCTACCCAACGAGCAGTACTTC | CASSFPGVPLPNEQYF
NA | TRBJ1-6 | NA | TRBV10-1 | TGCGCCAGCAGTGAGGAGGGGAAACGGAATAATTCACCCCTCCACTTT | CASSEEGKRNNSPLHF
NA | TRBJ1-1 | few | TRBV10-3 | TGTGCCATCCAAACGGGACGGACGAACACTGAAGCTTTCTTT | CAIQTGRTNTEAFF
NA | TRBJ1-1 | NA | TRBV3-1/TRBV3-2 | TGTGCCAGCAGCCTGGGGGGGAGGAACACTGAAGCTTTCTTT | CASSLGGRNTEAFF
TRBD1 | TRBJ1-1 | NA | TRBV6-5 | TGTGCCAGCAGGAGAGGGGGCGGGAGTGGTGGAGCTTTCTTT | CASRRGGGSGGAFF
NA | TRBJ1-1 | few | TRBV7-9 | TGTGCCAGCAGCTTAATGCAGGGTGTTGAAGCTTTCTTT | CASSLMQGVEAFF
NA | TRBJ2-7 | NA | TRBV7-2 | TGTGCCAGCAGCTTAGCCCCAGACTACGAGCAGTACTTC | CASSLAPDYEQYF
TRBD1 | TRBJ1-5 | NA | TRBV30 | TGTGCCTGGAGTGTGACAGGGCATCAGCCCCAGCATTTT | CAWSVTGHQPQHF
TRBD1 | TRBJ1-1 | once | TRBV14 | TGTGCCAGCAGCCCGGGACAGGACACTGAAGCTTTCTTT | CASSPGQDTEAFF
NA | TRBJ1-1 | NA | TRBV5-4 | TGTGCCAGCAGCTTCCCTATGAACACTGAAGCTTTCTTT | CASSFPMNTEAFF
NA | TRBJ1-1 | NA | TRBV12-3/TRBV12-4 | NA | CASSLRARAAFF